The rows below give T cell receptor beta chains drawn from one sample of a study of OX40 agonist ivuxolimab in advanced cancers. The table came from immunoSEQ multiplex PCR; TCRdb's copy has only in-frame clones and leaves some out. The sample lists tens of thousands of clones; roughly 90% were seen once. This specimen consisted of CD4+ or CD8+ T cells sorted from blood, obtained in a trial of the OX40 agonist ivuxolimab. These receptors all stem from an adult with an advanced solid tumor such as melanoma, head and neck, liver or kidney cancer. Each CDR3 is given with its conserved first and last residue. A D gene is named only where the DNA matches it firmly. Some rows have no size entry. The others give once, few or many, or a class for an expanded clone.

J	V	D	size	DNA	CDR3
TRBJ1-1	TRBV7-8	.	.	TGTGCCAGCTCGGGGCTGAACACTGAAGCTTTCTTT	CASSGLNTEAFF
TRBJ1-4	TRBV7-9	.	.	TGTGCCAGCAGCTTAGTGGGCAGCCCCTTTTCAACTAATGAAAAACTGTTTTTT	CASSLVGSPFSTNEKLFF
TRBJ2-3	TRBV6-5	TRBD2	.	TGTGCCAGCAGCAGTAGGACTAGCGGAAGAGATACGCAGTATTTT	CASSSRTSGRDTQYF
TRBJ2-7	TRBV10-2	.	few	TGCGCCAGCAGAGACCCAGGGTGGAATCACTACGAGCAGTACTTC	CASRDPGWNHYEQYF
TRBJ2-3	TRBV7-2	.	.	TGTGCCAGCAGCCAAGCGGGACAAAACACAGATACGCAGTATTTT	CASSQAGQNTDTQYF
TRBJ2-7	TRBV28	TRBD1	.	TGTGCCAGCAGACCCACAGGGGTGGGCTACGAGCAGTACTTC	CASRPTGVGYEQYF
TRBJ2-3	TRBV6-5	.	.	TGTGCCAGCAGAGTAGACAGCACAGATACGCAGTATTTT	CASRVDSTDTQYF
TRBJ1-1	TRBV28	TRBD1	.	TGTGCCAGCAGGCAAACCGGGACAGCTAACACTGAAGCTTTCTTT	CASRQTGTANTEAFF
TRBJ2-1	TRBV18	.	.	TGTGCCAGCTCACTTCAAGCGAGCGGACGGGAGCAGTTCTTC	CASSLQASGREQFF
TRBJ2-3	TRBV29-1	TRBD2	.	TGCAGCGTTAACAAAGCGGGAGTTACAGATACGCAGTATTTT	CSVNKAGVTDTQYF
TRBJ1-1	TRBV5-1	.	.	TGCGCCAGCAGCTTAGGTAGAGGGATGAACACTGAAGCTTTCTTT	CASSLGRGMNTEAFF
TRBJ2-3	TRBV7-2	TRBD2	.	TGTGCCAGCAGCTTAGAGGCCTCTAGCGGGAGACCAGATACGCAGTATTTT	CASSLEASSGRPDTQYF
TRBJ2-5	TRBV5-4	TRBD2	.	TGTGCCAGCAGCTTGGCCTCACGGGGGCTAGCGGGAGCCAAAGAGACCCAGTACTTC	CASSLASRGLAGAKETQYF
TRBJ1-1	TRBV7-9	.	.	TGTGCCAGCAGCTTATCTTCCGTGGGCACTGAAGCTTTCTTT	CASSLSSVGTEAFF
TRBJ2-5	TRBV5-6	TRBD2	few	TGTGCCAGCAGCTCAGCCGCTAGCGGGCGGGGAGAGACCCAGTACTTC	CASSSAASGRGETQYF
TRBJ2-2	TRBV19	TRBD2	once	TGTGCCAGTAGAGGTAGCGGGAGGGACACCGGGGAGCTGTTTTTT	CASRGSGRDTGELFF
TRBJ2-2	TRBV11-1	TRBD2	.	TGTGCCAGCAGCCTGACTAGCGCGAACACCGGGGAGCTGTTTTTT	CASSLTSANTGELFF
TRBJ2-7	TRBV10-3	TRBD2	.	TGTGCCATCAGTGGTCTAGCGGGAGAATACGAGCAGTACTTC	CAISGLAGEYEQYF
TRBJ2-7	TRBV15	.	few	TGTGCCACCAGCAGTGGAGGGGTCACCTACGAGCAGTACTTC	CATSSGGVTYEQYF